The 32 T cell receptor beta chains given below trace back to one sample, sequenced in a study of early T cells in non-severe SARS-CoV-2 infection. TCRdb itself ran the 5' RACE reads through MiXCR, one entry per CDR3 protein. The table lists approximately 98,000 distinct CDR3 sequences, 9% to 13% of them singletons, with 2.5% to 4% in the top ten. The sample taken for sequencing was whole blood. The receptor set was obtained from an adult who was a healthcare worker with PCR-confirmed SARS-CoV-2 infection or an uninfected control (not recorded which).

In this sample, this clonotype turned up many times. The chain couples TRBV30 to TRBJ1-5, with TRBD1 as a possible D gene (5 bases). There are 18 residues in the CDR3. CDR1 is GTSNPN and CDR2 is SVGIG in the germline V gene (reference sequence). V shed 2 bases and J shed 6 bases, with 26 bases lying between them. The CDR3 protein is CAWSLSESVRALPQPQHF. CDR3 DNA: TGTGCCTGGAGTTTATCTGAAAGTGTCAGGGCCCTCCCTCAGCCCCAGCATTTT.

This clonotype was observed a handful of times. This rearrangement joins TRBV29-1 to TRBJ2-1, with 9 bases fitting TRBD2. The V and J ends lost 2 bases and 9 bases, in that order; junction bases with no gene match: 8. This CDR3 region has 14 residues. In germline, CDR1 is SQVTM, CDR2 ANQGSEA. As DNA, the CDR3 is TGCAGCGTTGAACATCGCGGGAGGGCCTCTGAGCAGTTCTTC. Residues: CSVEHRGRASEQFF.

This clonotype was seen ten or more times. V is TRBV6-5 and J is TRBJ1-1; D ambiguous. Trimming left V 4 bases short and J 1 base short, with 7 bases between. CDR1 is MNHEY, CDR2 SVGAGI, per germline. This CDR3 is 13 amino acids long. CDR3 nucleotide sequence: TGTGCCAGCAGTTTCGGAGAGAACACTGAAGCTTTCTTT. Its translation: CASSFGENTEAFF.

The chain employs TRBV6-5 and TRBJ2-1; the D gene could be TRBD1 or TRBD2 (6 bases each). Per germline, CDR1 MNHEY and CDR2 SVGAGI. This CDR3 contains 16 residues. The V end was cut by 0 bases, the J end by 4 bases, with 13 bases between. The CDR3 nucleotides are TGTGCCAGCAGTTACTCGTCAGGCGGGACATACAATGAGCAGTTCTTC. Amino acids: CASSYSSGGTYNEQFF.

The rearrangement links TRBV6-1 to TRBJ2-1; D not certain. Trimming took 5 bases from V and 1 from J, leaving 12 bases between them. This CDR3 contains 15 residues. The germline CDR1 and CDR2 sequences are MNHNS and SASEGT. CDR3 DNA sequence: TGTGCCAGCAGTTTTGGGTTAGTGTCCTACAATGAGCAGTTCTTC. It is translated as CASSFGLVSYNEQFF.

This clonotype was detected a few times. This chain links TRBV5-1 with TRBJ2-3; 14 nucleotides align to TRBD2. Germline V gives CDR1 SGHRS, CDR2 YFSETQ. The CDR3 totals 16 residues. J was trimmed by 4 bases and V by 0 bases; bases with no gene match: 1. The CDR3 loop reads CASSLGLAGGPDTQYF. The CDR3 DNA reads TGCGCCAGCAGCTTGGGACTAGCGGGAGGGCCAGATACGCAGTATTTT.

The chain employs TRBV4-1 and TRBJ1-2, with 7 bases fitting TRBD1. From germline, CDR1 is MGHRA and CDR2 YSYEKL. The CDR3 length is 14 residues. Losses at the gene ends were 4 bases for V and 4 bases for J; bases not matched to a gene: 6. The CDR3 reads CASSPRQGGYGYTF. As DNA, the CDR3 is TGCGCCAGCAGCCCCCGACAGGGTGGCTATGGCTACACCTTC.

There are a few counts of this clonotype. V is TRBV10-1 and J is TRBJ2-2; TRBD1 is a possible D gene (5 bases). CDR1 WNHNN and CDR2 SYGVQD come from the germline V gene (reference sequence). The CDR3 has 14 residues. With 4 bases removed from V and 0 bases from J, the gap between germline ends came to 6 bases. CDR3 in amino acids: CASSGQTNTGELFF. The DNA of the CDR3 is TGCGCCAGCAGTGGACAGACGAACACCGGGGAGCTGTTTTTT.

The chain has TRBV7-9 and TRBJ2-7; 9 bases agree with TRBD2. The CDR3 spans 14 residues. Germline CDR1 SEHNR, CDR2 FQNEAQ (reference sequence). V trimming: 6 bases; J trimming: 5 bases; junction bases outside the gene matches: 8. The CDR3 here is CASSLAGSSHEQYF. In DNA, the CDR3 is TGTGCCAGCAGTCTAGCGGGATCCTCTCACGAGCAGTACTTC.

At least ten counts were recorded for this clonotype. J is TRBJ1-5 and V is TRBV6-6; tentatively, D is TRBD1 (5 bases). CDR3 size: 15 residues. In germline, CDR1 is MNHNY, CDR2 SVGAGI (reference sequence). V shed 5 bases and J shed 6 bases, with 17 bases lying between them. The CDR3, as DNA: TGTGCCAGCAGTGACAGCGACCCCTCAATTCAGCCCCAGCATTTT. Residues: CASSDSDPSIQPQHF.

V is TRBV7-9 and J is TRBJ2-7; the D call may be TRBD1 or TRBD2 (6 bases each). The length of the CDR3 is 14 residues. Trimming pared 3 bases from V and 6 bases from J, leaving 15 bases between. Per the germline V gene, CDR1 is SEHNR and CDR2 is FQNEAQ (reference sequence). The CDR3 DNA is TGTGCCAGCAGCTTTGGAGGGGGGCCTCCCGAGCAGTACTTC. Translation: CASSFGGGPPEQYF.

In its sample, this clonotype was seen many times. V is TRBV6-6 and J is TRBJ2-7; D not certain. The CDR3 runs to 14 residues. V lost 2 bases, J lost 7 bases, and 15 bases lay in between. From germline, CDR1 is MNHNY and CDR2 SVGAGI (reference sequence). The CDR3 nucleotides are TGTGCCAGCAGTTACCTCCACGAGTCGTCAGAGCAGTACTTC. It specifies CASSYLHESSEQYF.

At least ten counts were recorded for this clonotype. The chain combines TRBV6-2 or TRBV6-3 with TRBJ1-5; 11 bases are shared with TRBD1. The CDR3 runs to 15 residues. Germline values: CDR1 MNHEY, CDR2 SVGEGT. The junction had 6 bases not matched to a gene; V was cut back by 4 bases and J by 7 bases. CDR3 nucleotide sequence: TGTGCCAGCAGTTCCCGGACAGGGGGCCAGCAGCCCCAGCATTTT. It encodes CASSSRTGGQQPQHF.

A few counts support this clonotype. Relative to the germline gene, one junction end is altered; a read error may explain this. The V call is TRBV7-7, the J call TRBJ2-1; TRBD2 matches at 11 bases. The CDR3 totals 18 residues. The germline V gene encodes CDR1 SSHAT and CDR2 FNYEAQ (reference sequence). The CDR3 region is CASSLGRSGGAQANEQFF. The CDR3 DNA reads TGTGCTAGCAGCTTAGGTCGTAGCGGGGGGGCCCAAGCTAATGAGCAGTTCTTC.

Of note for this clonotype: One end of the junction is discordant with germline, which a read error may explain. The chain carries TRBV27 and TRBJ1-1; unclear D gene. CDR3 length: 14 amino acids. Germline V CDR1 and CDR2: MNHEY, SMNVEV (reference sequence). The CDR3, as DNA: TGTGCCAGCAGTTGGTCGAGAGGGAACAGTGAAGCTTTCTTT. Translated, it gives CASSWSRGNSEAFF.

This clonotype was detected ten times or more. The genes are TRBV29-1 and TRBJ2-7, with 8 positions matching TRBD1. The V gene's germline CDR1 is SQVTM and CDR2 ANQGSEA. With V trimmed by 6 bases and J by 2 bases, 6 bases remained unmatched. The length of the CDR3 is 13 residues. The CDR3 DNA reads TGCAGCGTGTTAGGGGACAGGACCTACGAGCAGTACTTC. It specifies CSVLGDRTYEQYF.

This clonotype appeared many times. The V gene is TRBV10-3, the J gene TRBJ2-1; possible D gene TRBD1, 5 bases. Between the trimmed V and J ends, which lost 6 bases and 6 bases, there was a span of 9 bases. The CDR3 runs to 12 residues. CDR1 and CDR2 (germline): ENHRY, SYGVKD. CDR3 in DNA: TGTGCCATCAGACAGGACGGCAATGAGCAGTTCTTC. It specifies CAIRQDGNEQFF.

As to this clonotype: A much larger clone differs from this one at a single base, so this may be a read error. V usage is TRBV3-1 and J usage is TRBJ1-1; D is perhaps TRBD1 (5 bases). Germline lookup yields CDR1 LGHDT and CDR2 YNNKEL (reference sequence). This CDR3 is 12 amino acids long. The CDR3 sequence: CASGGVDTEGFF. CDR3 nucleotides: TGTGCCAGCGGGGGAGTTGACACTGAAGGTTTCTTT. The entire variable domain, with the rest obtained from reference TRBV3-1 and TRBJ1-1, is as follows: DTAVSQTPKYLVTQMGNDKSIKCEQNLGHDTMYWYKQDSKKFLKIMFSYNNKELIINETVPNRFSPKSPDKAHLNLHINSLELGDSAVYFCASGGVDTEGFFGQGTRLTVV.

The genes are TRBV21-1 and TRBJ1-2; the DNA was not used to check the table's D call, TRBD1. TRBV21-1 is a known pseudogene. The CDR3 extends over 16 amino acids. The CDR3 DNA follows: TGTGCCAGCAGCAAAGGGATTACAGGGGCTAACTATGGCTACACCTTC. This sequence encodes CASSKGITGANYGYTF.

This clonotype has just a few counts. This sequence joins TRBV11-3 and TRBJ1-3; D unresolved. CDR3 size: 13 residues. The V and J ends lost 5 bases and 4 bases respectively, with 9 bases between them. Looked up from germline, CDR1 is SGHNT and CDR2 is YENEEA. The CDR3 nucleotides read TGTGCCAGCAGCCTTGACTTCGGAAACACCATATATTTT. Its translation: CASSLDFGNTIYF.

This chain connects TRBV10-3 to TRBJ2-5, with a possible D match to TRBD2 (5 bases). Germline V gene lookup returns CDR1 ENHRY and CDR2 SYGVKD. The CDR3 spans 14 residues. The V gene lost 3 bases and the J gene lost 1 base, with 9 bases spanning the gap. The CDR3 nucleotides are TGTGCCATCAGTGAACTAGGCCGCCAAGAGACCCAGTACTTC. This sequence encodes CAISELGRQETQYF.

This clonotype was found a few times. The rearrangement uses TRBV4-2 and TRBJ2-3, with 8 bases aligning to TRBD1. Germline V gene sequence: CDR1 LGHNA, CDR2 YNFKEQ. The V gene end was trimmed by 0 bases and the J gene end by 1 base; junction bases not matched to a gene: 9. The CDR3 is 18 amino acids. The CDR3 here is CASSQEPPGGGRTDTQYF. DNA of the CDR3: TGTGCCAGCAGCCAAGAACCCCCAGGGGGCGGTCGCACAGATACGCAGTATTTT.

This clonotype was seen more than once but under ten times. The chain is built from TRBV6-5 and TRBJ1-3; 8 nucleotides align to TRBD1. Germline loops: CDR1 MNHEY, CDR2 SVGAGI. Trimming at V came to 6 bases and at J to 1 base, leaving 8 bases not matched to a gene. The CDR3 has 16 amino acids. CDR3 sequence (DNA): TGTGCCAGCAGACGACGGCAGGGGGCTTCTGGAAACACCATATATTTT. As protein: CASRRRQGASGNTIYF.

This clonotype occurred many times. This chain connects TRBV30 to TRBJ1-1, with D possibly being TRBD1 (6 bases). V was trimmed by 6 bases and J by 6 bases, leaving 8 bases between them. Germline V CDR1 and CDR2: GTSNPN, SVGIG (reference sequence). CDR3 length: 10 residues. The CDR3 nucleotides are TGTGCCTGCGGGGGCCCTGAAGCTTTCTTT. Amino acids: CACGGPEAFF.

This clonotype came up many times. This chain links TRBV28 with TRBJ2-1; the match to TRBD1 covers 9 bases. Looked up from germline, CDR1 is MDHEN and CDR2 is SYDVKM. This CDR3 has 14 residues. V lost 4 bases, J lost 8 bases, and 6 bases stayed unmatched. This chain's CDR3 is CASSWGTGLDEQFF. Here the CDR3 DNA reads TGTGCCAGCAGTTGGGGGACAGGGCTGGATGAGCAGTTCTTC.

This chain links TRBV20-1 with TRBJ2-7, with D perhaps being TRBD1 or TRBD2 (5 bases each). V gave up 0 bases and J gave up 3 bases, with 12 bases separating them. CDR1 and CDR2 from the germline V gene are DFQATT and SNEGSKA (reference sequence). The CDR3 loop spans 14 amino acids. The CDR3 DNA sequence: TGCAGTGCTAGAGATCCGGGACGGAACTACGAGCAGTACTTC. Its protein is CSARDPGRNYEQYF.

This clonotype was seen more than once but under ten times. The J gene is TRBJ1-5, the V gene TRBV12-3 or TRBV12-4; D uncertain. The CDR3 sequence is 14 residues long. V was shortened by 7 bases and J by 2 bases, with 12 bases between the two germline ends. Here the CDR3 reads CASTEGGGNQPQHF. CDR3 nucleotides: TGTGCCAGCACCGAGGGTGGGGGCAATCAGCCCCAGCATTTT.

The chain has TRBV7-9 and TRBJ2-1; D possibly corresponds to TRBD2 (5 bases). The CDR3 contains 14 residues. The germline V gene encodes CDR1 SEHNR and CDR2 FQNEAQ (reference sequence). Trimming left V 5 bases short and J 0 bases short, with 8 bases between. The CDR3 DNA is TGTGCCAGCAGCCTCGGACTCTCCTACAATGAGCAGTTCTTC. Amino acids: CASSLGLSYNEQFF.

The chain uses TRBV21-1 and TRBJ2-1; TRBD2, the D gene given by the table, was not confirmed from the DNA. TRBV21-1 is a pseudogene segment. This CDR3 comprises 16 residues. As DNA, the CDR3 is TGTGCCAGCAGCAGCCCTCGGGCCCCGTTGAGGTGTGAGCAGTTCTTC. Translation: CASSSPRAPLRCEQFF.

This clonotype showed up just a few times. The chain has TRBV19 and TRBJ2-1; 12 bases align to TRBD2. The length of the CDR3 is 15 residues. The germline gives CDR1 LNHDA, CDR2 SQIVND (reference sequence). Trimming removed 7 bases from V and 9 bases from J; junction bases left unmatched: 10. The CDR3 is CASTQTSGSPGEQFF. The CDR3 DNA follows: TGTGCCAGTACTCAGACTAGCGGGAGTCCGGGTGAGCAGTTCTTC. Full variable domain (rest looked up from reference TRBV19 and TRBJ2-1): DGGITQSPKYLFRKEGQNVTLSCEQNLNHDAMYWYRQDPGQGLRLIYYSQIVNDFQKGDIAEGYSVSREKKESFPLTVTSAQKNPTAFYLCASTQTSGSPGEQFFGPGTRLTVL.

In its sample, this clonotype was seen many times. The chain carries TRBV20-1 and TRBJ2-3; D perhaps matches TRBD2 (5 bases). Germline CDR1 reads DFQATT; CDR2 reads SNEGSKA (reference sequence). The CDR3 totals 12 residues. Deletions cut 5 bases from V and 2 bases from J, with 8 bases between. CDR3 DNA sequence: TGCAGTGCTCCCCGGGACACAGATACGCAGTATTTT. Encoded protein: CSAPRDTDTQYF.

There are a few counts of this clonotype. This chain joins TRBV9 and TRBJ1-5; D call uncertain. This CDR3 is built from 15 residues. V was pared by 3 bases and J by 0 bases, with 10 bases between. Looked up from germline, CDR1 is SGDLS and CDR2 is YYNGEE. The CDR3 region is CASSESWGSNQPQHF. The CDR3 region has the DNA TGTGCCAGCAGCGAAAGCTGGGGTAGCAATCAGCCCCAGCATTTT.